The 10 T cell receptor beta chains presented below share a single source sample, sequenced in a study of Tregs in tolerant kidney transplant recipients. Assay used: immunoSEQ multiplex PCR; TCRdb lists only in-frame clones, some missing. Of approximately 93,000 clones in the sample, roughly 93% were seen once. Sequencing was performed on CD4+ T cells from blood, taken before the transplant. The source is a human donor who received a combined kidney and bone marrow transplant.

The CDR3 loop is CASRHETGNYGYTF. In nucleotides, the CDR3 is TGTGCCAGCAGACACGAGACAGGGAACTATGGCTACACCTTC. This rearrangement joins TRBV6-1 to TRBJ1-2, with 7 bases identical to TRBD1. V was clipped by 6 bases and J by 2 bases; unmatched bases: 6. Germline V gives CDR1 MNHNS, CDR2 SASEGT. The CDR3 is 14 residues long.

This chain connects TRBV12-5 to TRBJ1-5, with D maybe TRBD1 (5 bases). The CDR3 is 14 residues long. Germline CDR1 LGHNT, CDR2 FRNRAP. The V and J ends lost 1 base and 6 bases respectively, with 10 bases between them. CDR3 coding DNA: TGTGCTAGTGGTTTGGGGGGGGGAAGTCAGCCCCAGCATTTT. Translating gives CASGLGGGSQPQHF.

The CDR3 DNA follows: TGTGCCAGCAGGTTGGCGGGAGTACCCTACAATGAGCAGTTCTTC. Encoded protein: CASRLAGVPYNEQFF. The V and J genes are TRBV6-1 and TRBJ2-1; 7 positions agree with TRBD2. Germline trimming cut 6 bases from V and 2 bases from J; bases unmatched to any gene: 7. The CDR3 covers 15 residues. In germline, CDR1 is MNHNS, CDR2 SASEGT.

Concerning this clone itself: One junction end does not reproduce the germline sequence, and a read error may be involved. V usage is TRBV18 and J usage is TRBJ2-5, with 7 bases matching TRBD1. This CDR3 spans 14 amino acids. Germline V CDR1 and CDR2: KGHSH, LQKENI. The CDR3 region is CASSPQGLKETQYF. In DNA form, the CDR3 reads TGTGCCAGCTCTCCACAGGGGTTGAAAGAGACCCAGTACTTC.

This clone was counted once. The V call is TRBV2, the J call TRBJ2-1, with no clear D. Germline loops: CDR1 SNHLY, CDR2 FYNNEI. V was clipped by 5 bases and J by 4 bases, with 3 bases between them. The CDR3 runs 11 residues. The CDR3 protein is CASSYYNEQFF. The CDR3 DNA reads TGTGCCAGCAGTTATTACAATGAGCAGTTCTTC. Variable domain in full (rest from reference TRBV2 and TRBJ2-1): EPEVTQTPSHQVTQMGQEVILRCVPISNHLYFYWYRQILGQKVEFLVSFYNNEISEKSEIFDDQFSVERPDGSNFTLKIRSTKLEDSAMYFCASSYYNEQFFGPGTRLTVL.

The chain uses TRBV27 and TRBJ1-2; weak D call: TRBD1 (6 bases). The V gene's germline CDR1 is MNHEY and CDR2 SMNVEV (reference sequence). Trimming took off 6 bases at V and 4 bases at J, with 18 bases between the two ends. The CDR3 has 15 residues. CDR3 sequence reads: CASRDPQGRAYGYTF. CDR3 nucleotide sequence: TGTGCCAGCAGAGACCCACAGGGAAGGGCCTATGGCTACACCTTC.

The chain combines TRBV4-3 with TRBJ2-1; D is possibly TRBD2 (5 bases). The V gene lost 2 bases and the J gene lost 6 bases, with 11 bases spanning the gap. Germline V lookup: CDR1 LGHNA, CDR2 YSLEER. The CDR3 loop spans 14 amino acids. CDR3 sequence reads: CASSQIHRGNEQFF. In DNA form, the CDR3 reads TGCGCCAGCAGCCAAATACATCGGGGCAATGAGCAGTTCTTC.

To note about this clone: One end of the junction fails to match germline, which may point to a read error. The chain employs TRBV4-1 and TRBJ1-2, with a weak D call TRBD1 (6 bases). Germline CDR1 is MGHRA and CDR2 is YSYEKL. CDR3 length equals 12 residues. The CDR3 sequence is CASRHGQHGYTF. For the CDR3, the DNA is TGCGCCAGCCGCCACGGACAGCATGGCTACACCTTC.

The chain links TRBV10-3 to TRBJ2-1; 9 nucleotides align to TRBD2. This CDR3 region has 15 residues. The germline CDR1 and CDR2 sequences are ENHRY and SYGVKD. The trim removed 10 bases at V and 0 bases at J, leaving 7 bases unmatched. Written as DNA, the CDR3 is TGTGCCACCCTTAATAGCGGGGGCTCCTACAATGAGCAGTTCTTC. Amino acids: CATLNSGGSYNEQFF.

The chain recombines TRBV5-1 with TRBJ1-2, with D perhaps matching TRBD1 (5 bases). CDR1 SGHRS and CDR2 YFSETQ come from the germline V gene. The CDR3 is made up of 15 amino acids. V was cut by 3 bases and J by 3 bases, with 15 bases left in between. The CDR3 spells CASSYRSGQDYGYTF. Written as DNA, the CDR3 is TGCGCCAGCAGCTACCGGTCAGGGCAGGACTATGGCTACACCTTC.